The entry below gives a single T cell receptor (beta chain) sequence along with its context. What it recognizes is unknown. PCR employed 60 Vbeta and 13 Jbeta primers. Assay used: immunoSEQ multiplex PCR; TCRdb lists only in-frame clones, some missing. The sample holds around 150,000 clones, approximately 81% seen once. The data originate from a study of cytomegalovirus exposure and HLA in healthy donors. Study-wide results and caveats: Later analysis demonstrated an association between a missense DCLRE1C variant and TCR beta V- and J-gene trimming. V segments that were indistinguishable, TRBV6-2 and TRBV6-3 among them, were omitted from analysis. On later analysis, the bulk of CMV-associated TCR beta chains appeared to be HLA-restricted.

Sampled while nominally healthy, donors likely had unrecorded immune exposures. V lost 4 bases and J lost 2; bases outside the gene matches: 9. Germline V lookup: CDR1 SEHNR, CDR2 FQNEAQ (reference sequence). The CDR3 is made up of 16 amino acids. The V and J genes are TRBV7-9 and TRBJ1-2, with TRBD1 identical over 8 bases. Input material: PBMCs. The source of this sequence is a man aged 18 to 29 in good health and CMV-seropositive. CDR3 region: CASSSTSGGSNYGYTF. For the CDR3, the DNA is TGTGCCAGCAGCTCCACCTCAGGGGGCTCCAACTATGGCTACACCTTC.